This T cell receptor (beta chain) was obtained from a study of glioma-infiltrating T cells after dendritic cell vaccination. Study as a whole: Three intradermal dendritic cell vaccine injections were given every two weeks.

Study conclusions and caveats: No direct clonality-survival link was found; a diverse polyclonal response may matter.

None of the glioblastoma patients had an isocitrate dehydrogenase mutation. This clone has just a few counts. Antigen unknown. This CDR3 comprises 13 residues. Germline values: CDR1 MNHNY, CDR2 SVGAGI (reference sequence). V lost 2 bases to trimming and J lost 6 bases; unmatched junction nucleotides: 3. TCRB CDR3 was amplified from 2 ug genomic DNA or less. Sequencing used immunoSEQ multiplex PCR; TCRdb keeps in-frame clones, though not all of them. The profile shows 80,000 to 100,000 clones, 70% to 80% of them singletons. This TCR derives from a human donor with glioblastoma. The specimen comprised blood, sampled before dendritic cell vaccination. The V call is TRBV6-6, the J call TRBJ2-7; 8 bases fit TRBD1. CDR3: CASSYGTGFEQYF. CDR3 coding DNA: TGTGCCAGCAGTTACGGGACAGGTTTCGAGCAGTACTTC.